One T cell receptor beta chain is described in this entry. This sample is part of a study of cytotoxic CD8 clonotypes in ibrutinib-treated CLL. The CDR3 runs 15 residues. Germline values: CDR1 LNHDA, CDR2 SQIVND (reference sequence). The V end was cut by 6 bases, the J end by 5 bases, with 20 bases between. Assay: immunoSEQ multiplex PCR; the TCRdb copy retains only in-frame clones and omits some. The table includes about 130,000 clones, roughly three quarters detected once. The source is a human donor with chronic lymphocytic leukemia. Sequencing was performed on PBMCs, taken after 12 months of ibrutinib treatment. V and J are TRBV19 and TRBJ2-7; D gene uncertain. The CDR3 region is CASSNREAPRDEQYF. The CDR3 coding sequence is TGTGCCAGTAGCAATCGAGAGGCCCCTCGGGACGAGCAGTACTTC.